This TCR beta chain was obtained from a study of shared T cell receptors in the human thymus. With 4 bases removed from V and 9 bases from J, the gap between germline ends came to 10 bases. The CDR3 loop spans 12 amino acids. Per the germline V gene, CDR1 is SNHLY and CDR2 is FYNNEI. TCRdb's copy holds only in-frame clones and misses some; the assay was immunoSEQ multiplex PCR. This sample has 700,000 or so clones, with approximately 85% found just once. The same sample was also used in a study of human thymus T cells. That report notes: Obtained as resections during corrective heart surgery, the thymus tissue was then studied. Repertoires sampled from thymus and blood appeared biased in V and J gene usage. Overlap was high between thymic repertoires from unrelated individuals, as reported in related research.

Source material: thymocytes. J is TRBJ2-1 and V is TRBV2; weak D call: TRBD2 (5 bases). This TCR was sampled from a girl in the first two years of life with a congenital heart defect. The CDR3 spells CASSATRAEQFF. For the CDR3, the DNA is TGTGCCAGCAGTGCCACTAGGGCTGAGCAGTTCTTC.